The 29 T cell receptor beta chains reported below all come from one sample, sequenced in a study of cytomegalovirus exposure and HLA in healthy donors. PCR employed 60 Vbeta and 13 Jbeta primers. Repertoires were generated with immunoSEQ multiplex PCR, while TCRdb's copy carries only in-frame clones and drops some. The sample holds approximately 210,000 clones; around 79% are singletons and the top ten take roughly 1.4%. The sample consisted of PBMCs. The origin of the receptors is a girl under 18 in good health and CMV-seropositive.

The gene calls are TRBV5-4 and TRBJ2-5, with TRBD1 identical over 10 bases. CDR3 size: 15 residues. Germline values: CDR1 SGHNT, CDR2 YYREEE (reference sequence). The junction had 7 bases not matched to a gene; V was cut back by 4 bases and J by 4 bases. CDR3 loop: CASSTTGGAGETQYF. The CDR3 region has the DNA TGTGCCAGCAGCACGACAGGGGGCGCGGGAGAGACCCAGTACTTC.

The chain couples TRBV7-9 to TRBJ2-5; D unclear. This CDR3 contains 13 residues. The V gene lost 1 base and the J gene lost 5 bases, with 8 bases spanning the gap. The germline gives CDR1 SEHNR, CDR2 FQNEAQ (reference sequence). The CDR3 loop reads CASSLGTSETQYF. The CDR3 DNA reads TGTGCCAGCAGCTTAGGCACTTCGGAGACCCAGTACTTC.

This clone was counted once. V and J are TRBV7-9 and TRBJ2-5; tentatively, D is TRBD1 (5 bases). V gave up 5 bases and J gave up 5 bases, with 18 bases separating them. The germline V gene encodes CDR1 SEHNR and CDR2 FQNEAQ (reference sequence). The CDR3 is made up of 15 amino acids. This CDR3 is CASSPRPGFEETQYF. In DNA form, the CDR3 reads TGTGCCAGCAGCCCCCGGCCAGGGTTCGAGGAGACCCAGTACTTC.

This clone appeared a few times. The chain uses TRBV29-1 and TRBJ2-1; 13 nucleotides line up with TRBD2. V gave up 7 bases and J gave up 3 bases; unmatched junction bases: 6. The CDR3 runs 15 residues. CDR1 and CDR2 (germline): SQVTM, ANQGSEA. CDR3 protein: CSASGLAGVYNEQFF. The CDR3, as DNA: TGCAGCGCCTCAGGACTAGCGGGGGTCTACAATGAGCAGTTCTTC.

This chain uses TRBV5-4 with TRBJ2-3; the D gene is possibly TRBD2 (7 bases). Trimming took off 8 bases at V and 3 bases at J, with 13 bases between the two ends. Germline V gene data show CDR1 as SGHNT and CDR2 as YYREEE (reference sequence). CDR3 length equals 13 residues. The CDR3 DNA is TGTGCCAGTCACGGGGGGCGGACAGATACGCAGTATTTT. Protein sequence: CASHGGRTDTQYF. The full variable domain, in which reference TRBV5-4 and TRBJ2-3 provide the parts outside the CDR3, is ETGVTQSPTHLIKTRGQQVTLRCSSQSGHNTVSWYQQALGQGPQFIFQYYREEENGRGNFPPRFSGLQFPNYSSELNVNALELDDSALYLCASHGGRTDTQYFGPGTRLTVL.

This clone was detected only a few times. The CDR3 sequence is CASSPRGQGREKLFF. CDR3 coding DNA: TGTGCCAGCTCACCACGTGGACAGGGGAGGGAAAAACTGTTTTTT. The gene calls are TRBV18 and TRBJ1-4; 9 positions match TRBD1. The CDR3 contains 15 residues. CDR1 is KGHSH, CDR2 LQKENI, per germline. Trimming at V came to 1 base and at J to 8 bases, leaving 5 bases not matched to a gene.

V is TRBV10-3 and J is TRBJ2-3; maybe TRBD2 (5 bases). There are 17 residues in the CDR3. Germline V CDR1 and CDR2: ENHRY, SYGVKD. With 0 bases removed from V and 2 bases from J, the gap between germline ends came to 15 bases. The DNA for the CDR3 is TGTGCCATCAGTGAGTCGGCGGTTGCGGGTAACACAGATACGCAGTATTTT. It specifies CAISESAVAGNTDTQYF.

The rearrangement joins TRBV12-5 to TRBJ2-5; D may be TRBD2 (7 bases). There are 15 residues in the CDR3. The ends were cut back, 2 bases at V and 5 bases at J, with 15 bases in the middle. Per germline, CDR1 LGHNT and CDR2 FRNRAP. The CDR3 sequence is CASGLTRRGRETQYF. The CDR3 DNA follows: TGTGCTAGTGGTTTGACCCGGCGGGGGCGGGAGACCCAGTACTTC.

The chain carries TRBV4-1 and TRBJ2-1; no clear D. V lost 3 bases and J 4 bases, leaving 4 bases between the germline ends. Looked up from germline, CDR1 is MGHRA and CDR2 is YSYEKL. This CDR3 has 12 residues. The CDR3 spells CASSHLYNEQFF. The CDR3 DNA is TGCGCCAGCAGCCATCTATACAATGAGCAGTTCTTC.

The V call is TRBV5-4, the J call TRBJ2-5, with D maybe TRBD1 (6 bases). Trimming took off 1 base at V and 5 bases at J, with 15 bases between the two ends. CDR3 length equals 15 residues. Germline loops: CDR1 SGHNT, CDR2 YYREEE (reference sequence). The CDR3 nucleotides are TGTGCCAGCAGCTTGATGACAGGCGCTGAGGAGACCCAGTACTTC. Translation gives CASSLMTGAEETQYF.

This chain joins TRBV4-1 and TRBJ2-7; 9 bases agree with TRBD1. Trimming took 2 bases from V and 6 from J; bases not matched to a gene: 5. The CDR3 length is 14 residues. Germline values: CDR1 MGHRA, CDR2 YSYEKL. CDR3 sequence reads: CASSQPGQGSEQYF. The CDR3 DNA follows: TGCGCCAGCAGCCAACCGGGACAGGGAAGCGAGCAGTACTTC.

The chain joins TRBV5-5 to TRBJ2-5; D perhaps matches TRBD2 (7 bases). The V and J ends lost 0 bases and 4 bases respectively, with 16 bases between them. The CDR3 contains 16 residues. In germline, CDR1 is SGHKS, CDR2 YYEKEE (reference sequence). As DNA, the CDR3 is TGTGCCAGCAGCTTGGCTAGAATGGGGGGGCGAGAGACCCAGTACTTC. Amino acids: CASSLARMGGRETQYF.

V gene TRBV18 combines with J gene TRBJ1-1, with 9 positions matching TRBD1. With V trimmed by 3 bases and J by 7 bases, 12 bases remained unmatched. Germline values: CDR1 KGHSH, CDR2 LQKENI. The CDR3 covers 16 residues. CDR3 DNA: TGTGCCAGCTCACCTACGACAGGGGGGATGGTCGATGAAGCTTTCTTT. It specifies CASSPTTGGMVDEAFF.

The CDR3 reads CASSTQTNEQFF. DNA of the CDR3: TGTGCCAGTAGTACACAGACCAATGAGCAGTTCTTC. The chain recombines TRBV19 with TRBJ2-1; D call uncertain. V was trimmed by 4 bases and J by 6 bases, leaving 7 bases between them. The CDR3 spans 12 residues. Germline V gene lookup returns CDR1 LNHDA and CDR2 SQIVND (reference sequence).

The rearrangement links TRBV5-1 to TRBJ2-7; the D gene is possibly TRBD2 (5 bases). Per the germline V gene, CDR1 is SGHRS and CDR2 is YFSETQ. Trimming took 0 bases from V and 0 from J, leaving 10 bases between them. The CDR3 extends over 15 amino acids. In DNA form, the CDR3 reads TGCGCCAGCAGCTTGGAGGAGGCGATCTCCTACGAGCAGTACTTC. Translating gives CASSLEEAISYEQYF.

This chain uses TRBV9 with TRBJ1-4; 9 bases line up with TRBD1. With 4 bases clipped from V and 7 bases from J, the junction kept 5 bases outside the gene matches. Germline V gives CDR1 SGDLS, CDR2 YYNGEE. The CDR3 runs 14 residues. In DNA, the CDR3 is TGTGCCAGCAGCCCGGGACAGGGTGTTGAAAAACTGTTTTTT. It is translated as CASSPGQGVEKLFF.

The chain joins TRBV27 to TRBJ2-3, with D uncertain. Trimming left V 5 bases short and J 0 bases short, with 6 bases between. This CDR3 is built from 13 residues. Germline V CDR1 and CDR2: MNHEY, SMNVEV (reference sequence). DNA for the CDR3: TGTGCCAGCAGTCAAGCTAGCACAGATACGCAGTATTTT. Translation gives CASSQASTDTQYF.

CDR3 loop: CASSHSGVMGTDTQYF. As DNA, the CDR3 is TGTGCCAGCAGCCATAGCGGGGTGATGGGCACAGATACGCAGTATTTT. The genes are TRBV7-8 and TRBJ2-3; TRBD2 agrees at 8 bases. The CDR3 contains 16 residues. The germline CDR1 and CDR2 sequences are SGHVS and FQNEAQ. The V segment lost 5 bases and the J segment 1 base; nucleotides outside the gene matches: 8.

The V gene is TRBV7-9, the J gene TRBJ1-1; weak D call: TRBD1 (6 bases). The CDR3 covers 15 residues. Trimming pared 4 bases from V and 0 bases from J, leaving 12 bases between. Germline-derived CDR1 and CDR2 are SEHNR and FQNEAQ (reference sequence). The CDR3 here is CASSSGQTMNTEAFF. The CDR3 region has the DNA TGTGCCAGCAGCTCAGGACAGACCATGAACACTGAAGCTTTCTTT.

This clone was picked up one time. The rearrangement uses TRBV9 and TRBJ2-7; 10 bases are a match to TRBD2. The J segment lost 3 bases and the V segment lost 3 bases, leaving 6 bases of the junction unmatched. Germline V lookup: CDR1 SGDLS, CDR2 YYNGEE. The CDR3 covers 15 residues. This chain's CDR3 is CASSALAGANYEQYF. The CDR3 coding sequence is TGTGCCAGCAGCGCTCTAGCGGGGGCTAACTACGAGCAGTACTTC.

V is TRBV2 and J is TRBJ1-2, with a tentative D call TRBD1 (6 bases). Trimming cost V 10 bases and J 7 bases, with 13 bases left between them. The CDR3 totals 11 residues. CDR1 and CDR2 from the germline V gene are SNHLY and FYNNEI. The CDR3 protein is CATQGLGGYTF. The CDR3 DNA sequence: TGTGCCACACAGGGTCTTGGTGGCTACACCTTC.

The rearrangement joins TRBV20-1 to TRBJ2-7, with D perhaps matching TRBD2 (5 bases). The germline CDR1 and CDR2 sequences are DFQATT and SNEGSKA (reference sequence). The CDR3 consists of 9 residues. CDR3 nucleotide sequence: TGCAGCTGGGGAGACGAGCAGTACTTC. Protein product: CSWGDEQYF.

V and J are TRBV4-3 and TRBJ2-5, with 12 bases identical to TRBD2. Germline values: CDR1 LGHNA, CDR2 YSLEER. The trim removed 4 bases at V and 2 bases at J, leaving 5 bases unmatched. The CDR3 contains 16 residues. The CDR3 reads CASSRTSGGTQETQYF. The CDR3, as DNA: TGCGCCAGCAGCCGCACTAGCGGGGGGACACAAGAGACCCAGTACTTC.

The chain links TRBV29-1 to TRBJ1-1; D might be TRBD1 (6 bases). The CDR3 has 11 amino acids. The germline gives CDR1 SQVTM, CDR2 ANQGSEA. The CDR3 is CRSDSYTEAFF. The DNA of the CDR3 is TGCAGGTCGGACAGCTACACTGAAGCTTTCTTT. The whole variable domain, remainder taken from reference TRBV29-1 and TRBJ1-1, is SAVISQKPSRDICQRGTSLTIQCQVDSQVTMMFWYRQQPGQSLTLIATANQGSEATYESGFVIDKFPISRPNLTFSTLTVSNMSPEDSSIYLCRSDSYTEAFFGQGTRLTVV.

The gene calls are TRBV27 and TRBJ2-5, with a possible D match to TRBD2 (6 bases). The CDR3 extends over 15 amino acids. The germline V gene has CDR1 MNHEY and CDR2 SMNVEV (reference sequence). Trimming removed 3 bases at V and 4 bases at J, with 15 bases between. For the CDR3, the DNA is TGTGCCAGCAGTTTTGGAGGGGCTGAGGGAGAGACCCAGTACTTC. Protein: CASSFGGAEGETQYF.

The chain's CDR3 is CASSGTDRPYYEQYF. CDR3 bases: TGTGCCAGCAGCGGGACAGACAGGCCGTACTACGAGCAGTACTTC. The rearrangement uses TRBV27 and TRBJ2-7; 7 bases align to TRBD1. This CDR3 is built from 15 residues. In germline, CDR1 is MNHEY, CDR2 SMNVEV (reference sequence). V was pared by 6 bases and J by 3 bases, with 11 bases of the junction left unmatched.

The gene calls are TRBV5-6 and TRBJ2-7, with 11 positions matching TRBD1. The V gene end was trimmed by 3 bases and the J gene end by 4 bases; junction bases not matched to a gene: 0. The CDR3 is 13 residues long. CDR1 and CDR2 (germline): SGHDT, YYEEEE. Here the CDR3 reads CASSWDRGYEQYF. CDR3 nucleotide sequence: TGTGCCAGCAGCTGGGACAGGGGGTACGAGCAGTACTTC.

The chain employs TRBV6-1 and TRBJ2-3, with 9 bases aligning to TRBD1. Unmatched junction bases numbered 6, after V lost 5 bases and J lost 3 bases. Germline CDR1 is MNHNS and CDR2 is SASEGT. This CDR3 comprises 15 residues. The CDR3, as DNA: TGTGCCAGCAGTCCCTGGGACAGGGAAACAGATACGCAGTATTTT. This sequence encodes CASSPWDRETDTQYF.

This rearrangement joins TRBV15 to TRBJ2-3; D unclear. Trimming removed 0 bases at V and 5 bases at J, with 6 bases between. CDR1 is LNHNV, CDR2 YYDKDF, per germline (reference sequence). The CDR3 is made up of 13 amino acids. CDR3 DNA sequence: TGTGCCACCAGCAGAGATCGCGAAGATACGCAGTATTTT. Protein sequence: CATSRDREDTQYF.